This TCR beta chain was identified during a study of Ad26.COV2.S vaccination and SARS-CoV-2 variants (dated by TCRdb to 2020 to 2022). With regard to the full study: Donors in the vaccine arm were drawn from COV1001, a phase I-IIa trial of Ad26.COV2.S in healthy adults that was multicentre, randomized, double-blind and placebo-controlled. Ad26.COV2.S was administered intramuscularly at 5 x 10^10 or 1 x 10^11 viral particles, either as a single shot or as two shots given 56 days apart. TCRbeta repertoire sequencing served as the tool for gauging how specific and how broad the SARS-CoV-2-reactive T cell receptors were following Ad26.COV2.S vaccination. The TCR-sequenced set comprised around 30 samples: approximately 20 Ad26.COV2.S vaccine recipients, 5 placebo recipients and 8 SARS-CoV-2 convalescent individuals. Participants in the trial were split at random into five groups of five each, receiving low-dose or high-dose Ad26.COV2.S once or twice, or else placebo on both occasions. Investigators remained blinded to trial group allocation during experiments and outcome assessment. Points the paper makes about the study in general: The study lacked the statistical power to compare responses across vaccine doses or regimens. Non-spike TCR breadth was comparable between vaccine and placebo recipients, consistent with the vaccine containing only spike. Compared with placebo recipients, Ad26.COV2.S recipients showed higher spike-specific TCR breadth (P = 0.0014). It was noted by the authors that total T cell responses may have been underestimated by the TCR breadth and depth analyses. After vaccination, spike-specific CD8+ and CD4+ T cell responses were reported to show substantial breadth.

Read against the paper, the sample's treatment or condition label means: over 15 received Ad26.COV2.S at low or high dose, single or two shots; roughly 5 received placebo; per-sample allocation not given. For vaccine and placebo recipients, the sequenced repertoires came from samples collected on day 63 after the first injection. In Cohort 1b, 25 or so adults aged 18-55 years were enrolled at a single site in Boston, USA, between 29 July and 7 August 2020. Ad26.COV2.S was a replication-incompetent adenovirus type 26 vector expressing a prefusion-stabilized SARS-CoV-2 spike protein from the original Wuhan strain. In regard to this clone: Its antigen is still unknown. The sample holds no much larger clone one base away, and base qualities are not on file.

The immunoSEQ Assay was the method used to sequence TCRbeta CDR3 regions. After extraction, genomic DNA underwent amplification by bias-controlled multiplex PCR, followed by high-throughput sequencing. The original pipeline was this. To quantify the absolute abundance of each unique TCRbeta CDR3 region, sequences were collapsed and filtered. T cell fraction was estimated by normalizing TCRbeta template counts to usable DNA, with usable DNA measured through amplification of reference genes found in all nucleated cells. Repertoire TCRs were annotated as SARS-CoV-2-specific by exact matching of V gene, CDR3 amino acid sequence and J gene to a known reactive TCR set. The reference SARS-CoV-2 TCR set was obtained from MIRA and was filtered for enrichment in COVID-19-positive ImmuneCODE repertoires, whereby public or cross-reactive TCRs were removed. Using the MIRA antigens, annotated TCRs were further analysed by specific ORF or by position within an ORF. Depth was the summed frequency of annotated unique rearrangements, while breadth was defined as annotated unique rearrangements over total unique productive rearrangements. Two-sided Wilcoxon rank-sum tests were used to compare TCR breadth between groups. TCRdb mirrors the immuneACCESS table, restricted to in-frame sequences. Some clones are absent from its copies; in checked studies, under half trace to an unresolved V gene, and the reason for the others is unknown. From that table come the V and J calls and clone size; the DNA was used to work out D and trimming. The table for this sample lists fewer than 400,000 clones; just over 85% of them were counted only once. The top ten clonotypes cover more than 1.5% of the sample.

Via the germline V gene, CDR1 is MNHEY and CDR2 SVGAGI. The cysteine opens and the phenylalanine closes a CDR3 of 14 amino acids. Here the CDR3 DNA is all that survives: 42 bases in frame from base 1. Here V drops 4 bases and J drops 10 bases, and the junction holds 9 bases not matched to any gene. The chain is encoded by TRBV6-5 joined to TRBJ1-4; 7 bases in between match TRBD1. The sample in question was peripheral blood, obtained in a trial of Ad26.COV2.S vaccine versus placebo. This TCR came from a person aged 18-65 years who received the Ad26.COV2.S COVID-19 vaccine or a placebo. The sequenced DNA: TGTGCCAGCAGTTCCCGGTCCCGGACAGGAAAACTGTTTTTT. This gives the protein CASSSRSRTGKLFF.